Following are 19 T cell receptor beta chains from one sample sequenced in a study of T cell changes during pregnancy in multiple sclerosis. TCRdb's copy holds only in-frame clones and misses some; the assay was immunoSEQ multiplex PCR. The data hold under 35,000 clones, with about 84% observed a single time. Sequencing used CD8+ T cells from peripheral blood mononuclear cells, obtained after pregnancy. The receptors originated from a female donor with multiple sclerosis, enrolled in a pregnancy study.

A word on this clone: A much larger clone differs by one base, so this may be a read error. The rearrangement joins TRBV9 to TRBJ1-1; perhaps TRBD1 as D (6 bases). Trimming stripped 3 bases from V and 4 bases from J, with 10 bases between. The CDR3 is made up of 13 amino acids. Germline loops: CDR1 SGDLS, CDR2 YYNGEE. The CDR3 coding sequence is TGTGCCAGCAGCGGACAGGTAGGCACTGAAGCTTTCTTT. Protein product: CASSGQVGTEAFF.

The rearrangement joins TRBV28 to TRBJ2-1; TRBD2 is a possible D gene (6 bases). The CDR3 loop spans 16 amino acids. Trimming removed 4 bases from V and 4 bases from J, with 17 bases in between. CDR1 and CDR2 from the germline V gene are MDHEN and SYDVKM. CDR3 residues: CASSSWVRGLYNEQFF. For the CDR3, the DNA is TGTGCCAGCAGTTCCTGGGTCCGGGGGTTGTACAATGAGCAGTTCTTC. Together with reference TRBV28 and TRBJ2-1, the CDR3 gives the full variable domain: DVKVTQSSRYLVKRTGEKVFLECVQDMDHENMFWYRQDPGLGLRLIYFSYDVKMKEKGDIPEGYSVSREKKERFSLILESASTNQTSMYLCASSSWVRGLYNEQFFGPGTRLTVL.

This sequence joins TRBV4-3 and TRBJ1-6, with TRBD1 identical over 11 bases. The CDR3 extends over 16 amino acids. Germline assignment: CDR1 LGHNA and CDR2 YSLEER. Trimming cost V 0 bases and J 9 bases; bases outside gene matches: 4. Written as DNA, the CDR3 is TGCGCCAGCAGCCAAGATGAAGGGACAGGGGGTTCACCCCTCCACTTT. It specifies CASSQDEGTGGSPLHF.

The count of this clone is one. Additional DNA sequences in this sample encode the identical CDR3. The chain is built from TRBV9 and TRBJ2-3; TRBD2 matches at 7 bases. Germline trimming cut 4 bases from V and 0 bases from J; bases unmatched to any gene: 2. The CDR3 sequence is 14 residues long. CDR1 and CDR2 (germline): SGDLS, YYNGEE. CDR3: CASSPGGSTDTQYF. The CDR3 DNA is TGTGCCAGCAGCCCGGGGGGTAGCACAGATACGCAGTATTTT.

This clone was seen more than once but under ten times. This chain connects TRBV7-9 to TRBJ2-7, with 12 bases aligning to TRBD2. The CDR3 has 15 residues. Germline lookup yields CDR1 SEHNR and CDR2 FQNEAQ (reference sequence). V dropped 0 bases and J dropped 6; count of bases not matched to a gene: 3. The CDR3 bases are TGTGCCAGCAGCTTAGCACCGGGACTAGCGGGCGAGCAGTACTTC. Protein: CASSLAPGLAGEQYF.

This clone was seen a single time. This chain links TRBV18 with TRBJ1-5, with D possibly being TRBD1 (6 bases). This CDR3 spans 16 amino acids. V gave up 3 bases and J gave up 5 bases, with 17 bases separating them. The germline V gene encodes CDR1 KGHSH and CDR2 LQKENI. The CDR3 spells CASSPNRQVGYQPQHF. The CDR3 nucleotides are TGTGCCAGCTCACCTAACCGACAGGTTGGGTATCAGCCCCAGCATTTT. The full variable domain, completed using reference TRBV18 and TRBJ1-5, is NAGVMQNPRHLVRRRGQEARLRCSPMKGHSHVYWYRQLPEEGLKFMVYLQKENIIDESGMPKERFSAEFPKEGPSILRIQQVVRGDSAAYFCASSPNRQVGYQPQHFGDGTRLSIL.

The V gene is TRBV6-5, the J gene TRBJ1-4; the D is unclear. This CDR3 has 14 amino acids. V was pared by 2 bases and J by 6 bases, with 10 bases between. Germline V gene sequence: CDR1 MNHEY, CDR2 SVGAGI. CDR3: CASSYNSFDEKLFF. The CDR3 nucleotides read TGTGCCAGCAGTTACAACTCCTTCGATGAAAAACTGTTTTTT.

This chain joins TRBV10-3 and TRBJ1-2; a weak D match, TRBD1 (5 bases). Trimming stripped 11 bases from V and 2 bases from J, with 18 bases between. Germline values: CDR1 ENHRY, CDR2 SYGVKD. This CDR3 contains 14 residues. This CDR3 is CAGGGAGINYGYTF. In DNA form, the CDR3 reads TGTGCCGGGGGGGGTGCCGGGATCAACTATGGCTACACCTTC.

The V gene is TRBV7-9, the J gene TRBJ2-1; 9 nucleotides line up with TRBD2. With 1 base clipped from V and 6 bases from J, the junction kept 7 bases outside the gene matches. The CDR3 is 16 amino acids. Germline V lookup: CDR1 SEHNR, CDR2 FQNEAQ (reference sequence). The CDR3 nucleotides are TGTGCCAGCAGCTTAGTCCTAGCGGGGTCGGGCAATGAGCAGTTCTTC. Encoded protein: CASSLVLAGSGNEQFF.

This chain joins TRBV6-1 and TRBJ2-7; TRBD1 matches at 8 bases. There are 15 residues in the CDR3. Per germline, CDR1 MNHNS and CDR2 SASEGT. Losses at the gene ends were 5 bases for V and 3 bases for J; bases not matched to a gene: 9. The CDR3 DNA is TGTGCCAGCAGTCGGGTCCCCGACAGGGGCTACGAGCAGTACTTC. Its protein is CASSRVPDRGYEQYF.

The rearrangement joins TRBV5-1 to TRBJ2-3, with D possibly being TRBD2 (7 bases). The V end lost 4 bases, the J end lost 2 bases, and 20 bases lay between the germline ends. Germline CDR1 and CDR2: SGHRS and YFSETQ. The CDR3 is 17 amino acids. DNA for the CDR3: TGCGCCAGCAGCCCCTCGGACGGGGGGCGGGCCACAGATACGCAGTATTTT. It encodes CASSPSDGGRATDTQYF.

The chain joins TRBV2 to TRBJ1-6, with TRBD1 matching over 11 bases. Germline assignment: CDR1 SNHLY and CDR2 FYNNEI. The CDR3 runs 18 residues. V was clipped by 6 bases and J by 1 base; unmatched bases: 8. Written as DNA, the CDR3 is TGTGCCAGCAGAGTCCCGGGACAGGGGGTTTCCTATAATTCACCCCTCCACTTT. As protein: CASRVPGQGVSYNSPLHF.

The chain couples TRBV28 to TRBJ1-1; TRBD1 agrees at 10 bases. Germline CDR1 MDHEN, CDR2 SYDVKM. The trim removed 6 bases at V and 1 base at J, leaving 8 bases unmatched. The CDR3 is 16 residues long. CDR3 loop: CASSPRGTGENTEAFF. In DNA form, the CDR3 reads TGTGCCAGCAGCCCAAGGGGGACAGGGGAGAACACTGAAGCTTTCTTT.

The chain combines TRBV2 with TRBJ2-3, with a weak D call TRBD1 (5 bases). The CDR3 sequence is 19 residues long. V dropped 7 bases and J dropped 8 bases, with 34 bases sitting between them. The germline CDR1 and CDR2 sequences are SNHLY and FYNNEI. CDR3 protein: CASTDPSPQGWSVDATQYF. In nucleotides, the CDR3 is TGTGCCAGCACTGACCCATCCCCTCAGGGTTGGAGCGTGGATGCTACGCAGTATTTT.

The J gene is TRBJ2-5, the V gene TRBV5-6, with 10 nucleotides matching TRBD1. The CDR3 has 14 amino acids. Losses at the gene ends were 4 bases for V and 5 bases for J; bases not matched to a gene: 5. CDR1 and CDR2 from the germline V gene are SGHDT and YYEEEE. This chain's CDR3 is CASSVGTGAETQYF. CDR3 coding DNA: TGTGCCAGCAGCGTAGGGACAGGGGCCGAGACCCAGTACTTC.

CDR3 coding DNA: TGTGCCAGCAGCCAAGATCGGGAACCATACAATGAGCAGTTCTTC. It translates to CASSQDREPYNEQFF. The chain couples TRBV4-2 to TRBJ2-1; TRBD2 is a possible D gene (5 bases). In germline, CDR1 is LGHNA, CDR2 YNFKEQ. V was pared by 0 bases and J by 4 bases, with 10 bases between. This CDR3 is built from 15 residues.

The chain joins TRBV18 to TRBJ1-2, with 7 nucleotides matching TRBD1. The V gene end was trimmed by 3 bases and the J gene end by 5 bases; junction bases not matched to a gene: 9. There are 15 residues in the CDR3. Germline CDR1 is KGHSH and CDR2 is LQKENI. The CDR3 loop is CASSPPDRSSYGYTF. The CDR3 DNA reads TGTGCCAGCTCACCCCCGGACAGGAGCTCATATGGCTACACCTTC.

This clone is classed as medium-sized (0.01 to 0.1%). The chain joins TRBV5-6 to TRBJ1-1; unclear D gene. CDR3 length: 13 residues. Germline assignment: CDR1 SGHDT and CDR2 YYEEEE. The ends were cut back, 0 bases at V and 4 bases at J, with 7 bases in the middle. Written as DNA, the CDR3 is TGTGCCAGCAGCTTGGGTAGCCCCACTGAAGCTTTCTTT. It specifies CASSLGSPTEAFF. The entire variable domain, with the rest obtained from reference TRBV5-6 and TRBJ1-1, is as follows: DAGVTQSPTHLIKTRGQQVTLRCSPKSGHDTVSWYQQALGQGPQFIFQYYEEEERQRGNFPDRFSGHQFPNYSSELNVNALLLGDSALYLCASSLGSPTEAFFGQGTRLTVV.

The CDR3 nucleotides read TGTGCCAGCAGTTACGACAGGGGGAGCCACAATGAGCAGTTCTTC. Its protein is CASSYDRGSHNEQFF. The genes are TRBV27 and TRBJ2-1; 9 bases fit TRBD1. CDR1 is MNHEY, CDR2 SMNVEV, per germline (reference sequence). The CDR3 spans 15 residues. The trim removed 4 bases at V and 5 bases at J, leaving 6 bases unmatched.